A selection of T cell receptor beta chains follows, all from one sample in a study of blood T cells in healthy people across ages. TCRdb fed the 5' RACE reads into MiXCR, producing one record per CDR3 protein. The table lists over a million distinct CDR3 sequences, about 40% of them singletons. Source material: blood. These TCRs come from a woman aged 18-35 years in good health. Both conserved end residues are part of each CDR3. Fields, in order: D gene, V gene, clone size, J gene, CDR3 DNA, CDR3 protein. A D gene is named only where the DNA matches it firmly. Rows give clone size only sometimes, using once, few, many, or a class for an expanded clone.

NA	TRBV12-3/TRBV12-4	NA	TRBJ2-1	TGTGCCAGCAGTTTCGGGACTTCGTCGCGTGAGCAGTTCTTC	CASSFGTSSREQFF
TRBD2	TRBV28	NA	TRBJ2-7	TGTGCCAGCAGTAAGCGCGGGAGTCTCCACGAGCAGTACTTC	CASSKRGSLHEQYF
NA	TRBV4-1	NA	TRBJ2-6	TGCGCCAGCAGCCAAGATTTACCAGGGGCCTCTGGGGCCAACGTCCTGACTTTC	CASSQDLPGASGANVLTF
NA	TRBV20-1	NA	TRBJ2-3	TGCAGTGCTGGAGATGGGGACTTCACAGATACGCAGTATTTT	CSAGDGDFTDTQYF
TRBD1	TRBV20-1	few	TRBJ1-1	TGCAGTGCTGACCCGGGACAGAGGAACACTGAAGCTTTCTTT	CSADPGQRNTEAFF
NA	TRBV4-1	NA	TRBJ2-7	TGCGCCAGCAGCCTAACCACCGGGACCGCGACCTACGAGCAGTACTTC	CASSLTTGTATYEQYF
NA	TRBV20-1	NA	TRBJ1-6	TGCAGTGCCCTGACAGTTTCAAATTCACCCCTCCACTTT	CSALTVSNSPLHF
TRBD1	TRBV7-9	NA	TRBJ2-7	TGTGCCAGCAGCTTACCCCCTGGGACAGGGTCCTACGAGCAGTACTTC	CASSLPPGTGSYEQYF
NA	TRBV20-1	NA	TRBJ2-5	TGCAGTGCTAGAACGGTCGAGACCCAGTACTTC	CSARTVETQYF
TRBD2	TRBV11-2	few	TRBJ2-1	TGTGCCAGCAGCTTAGATTATGGCGGGGGGCAGTTCTTC	CASSLDYGGGQFF
NA	TRBV5-1	few	TRBJ2-7	TGCGCCAGCAGCTTGGGGGCAGGGAATTACGAGCAGTACTTC	CASSLGAGNYEQYF
NA	TRBV5-1	few	TRBJ2-1	TGCGCCAGCACCTCCTGGGGGGACAATGAGCAGTTCTTC	CASTSWGDNEQFF
NA	TRBV10-2	few	TRBJ2-3	TGCGCCAGCAGTGACCTATTCCGTAGCACAGATACGCAGTATTTT	CASSDLFRSTDTQYF
NA	TRBV6-1	NA	TRBJ1-2	TGTGCCAGCAGCCCCTGGGCCAAGGGGTACTATGGCTACACCTTC	CASSPWAKGYYGYTF
NA	TRBV4-1	NA	TRBJ1-2	TGCGCCAGCAGCCAAGATTGGCAGGGTAAAGACTATGGCTACACCTTC	CASSQDWQGKDYGYTF
TRBD2	TRBV7-9	NA	TRBJ2-7	TGTGCCAGCAGCACCCCAGAGTTTAGCGGGGACGAGCAGTACTTC	CASSTPEFSGDEQYF
TRBD2	TRBV6-2/TRBV6-3	NA	TRBJ2-3	TGTGCCAGCAGTCCGGGACTAGCGATACGAGGTGGGAGCACAGATACGCAGTATTTT	CASSPGLAIRGGSTDTQYF
NA	TRBV10-3	few	TRBJ2-3	TGTGCCATCAGTGAGTCTCAGGGTAGCACAGATACGCAGTATTTT	CAISESQGSTDTQYF
TRBD1	TRBV7-2	NA	TRBJ2-6	TGTGCCAGCATCAACAGGGGGCTGTACTCTGGGGCCAACGTCCTGACTTTC	CASINRGLYSGANVLTF
TRBD2	TRBV3-1	NA	TRBJ2-7	TGTGCCAGCAGCCGACCGTCCACTAGCGGGGGGAGCTCCTACAATGAGCAGTACTTC	CASSRPSTSGGSSYNEQYF
NA	TRBV10-3	NA	TRBJ2-5	TGTGCCATCAGTGAGTCCCCAGCTAGGACGATCTACAATGAGCAGTACTTC	CAISESPARTIYNEQYF
NA	TRBV20-1	NA	TRBJ2-3	TGCAGTGCTAGAGATACCCACCTTAGCACAGATACGCAGTATTTT	CSARDTHLSTDTQYF
NA	TRBV21-1	few	TRBJ2-5	TGTGCCAGCAGCAAAAGGGTGGTCCAAGAGACCCAGTACTTC	CASSKRVVQETQYF
TRBD1	TRBV30	NA	TRBJ2-3	TGTGCCTGGAACCGGGACAGGGTAACAGATACGCAGTATTTT	CAWNRDRVTDTQYF
NA	TRBV6-2/TRBV6-3	few	TRBJ1-5	TGTGCCAGCAGTTACGGTTTAAGGGCAAATCAGCCCCAGCATTTT	CASSYGLRANQPQHF
NA	TRBV30	NA	TRBJ2-7	TGTGCCTGGAGCCGGGACTACGAGCAGTACTTC	CAWSRDYEQYF
NA	TRBV30	NA	TRBJ2-1	TGTGTCTGGAGTGCGGCCCTCGGGACACGTCCGCAGTTCTTC	CVWSAALGTRPQFF
NA	TRBV12-3/TRBV12-4	NA	TRBJ2-7	TGTGCCAGCAGTTTAACAGGGTGGGAAACCTACGAGCAGTACTTC	CASSLTGWETYEQYF
NA	TRBV18	few	TRBJ2-7	TGTGCCAGCTCACCACCCATCAGGCGGACCAGCTCCTACGAGCAGTACTTC	CASSPPIRRTSSYEQYF
TRBD2	TRBV2	NA	TRBJ2-5	TGTGCCAGCAGTGAATGGCTAGCGGGAGGCCAAGAGACCCAGTACTTC	CASSEWLAGGQETQYF
TRBD2	TRBV7-3	NA	TRBJ2-7	TGTGCCAGCAGCGGTACCGGGACTAGCGGTTACAATGAGCAGTACTTC	CASSGTGTSGYNEQYF
TRBD1	TRBV9	once	TRBJ2-6	TGTGCCAGCAGCGTTAGACAGGGGGCATCTGGGGCCAACGTCCTGACTTTC	CASSVRQGASGANVLTF
NA	TRBV27	NA	TRBJ2-4	TGTGCCAGCAGCGGGGGGCTCAAAAACATTCAGTACTTC	CASSGGLKNIQYF
NA	TRBV29-1	few	TRBJ1-1	TGCAGCGTGGACCTGAGTTGGGGCGCTGAAGCTTTCTTT	CSVDLSWGAEAFF
NA	TRBV6-5	NA	TRBJ2-1	TGTGCCAGCAGTTACTCGAACGCCTACTACGAGCAGTTCTTC	CASSYSNAYYEQFF
TRBD2	TRBV25-1	NA	TRBJ2-1	TGTGCCAGCAGTGATAGCGGGAGCAATGAGCAGTTCTTC	CASSDSGSNEQFF
NA	TRBV5-1	NA	TRBJ2-5	TGCGCCAGCAGCCCACGGGGTCAGGGGACCCAAGAGACCCAGTACTTC	CASSPRGQGTQETQYF
TRBD2	TRBV28	NA	TRBJ2-1	TGTGCCAGCAGTTTAGGCTCCAGCGGGGGACCTGAGCAGTTCTTC	CASSLGSSGGPEQFF
NA	TRBV27	NA	TRBJ1-2	TGTGCCAGCAGTTTTGGCAGGGAGGCTAACTATGGCTGCACCTTC	CASSFGREANYGCTF
TRBD2	TRBV20-1	NA	TRBJ2-5	TGCAGTGTCTCTGAAGCGGGGGGGTACCAAGAGACCCAGTACTTC	CSVSEAGGYQETQYF
NA	TRBV7-2	few	TRBJ1-1	TGTGCCAGCAGCCCAGCCTTGGGGGGGAGCACTGAAGCTTTCTTT	CASSPALGGSTEAFF
TRBD1	TRBV5-1	NA	TRBJ1-2	TGCGCCAGCAGCGCCGGGACAGGGGTGGATGGCTACACCTTC	CASSAGTGVDGYTF
NA	TRBV5-1	few	TRBJ2-2	TGCGCCAGCAGTTTTCGGACTGGCGGGGAGCTGTTTTTT	CASSFRTGGELFF
NA	TRBV5-1	many	TRBJ2-3	TGCGCCAGCAGCCTAGCGAAAAGCACAGATACGCAGTATTTT	CASSLAKSTDTQYF
TRBD2	TRBV7-9	few	TRBJ2-1	TGTGCCAGCAGCTTAGGGTATAGCGGGTCCTACAATGAGCAGTTCTTC	CASSLGYSGSYNEQFF